This T cell receptor (beta chain) was documented in a study of T cell responses to AZD1222 COVID-19 vaccine. The data were produced by immunoSEQ multiplex PCR, yet TCRdb's version contains in-frame clones alone and is incomplete. The sample records approximately 97,000 clones, more than 70% being singletons. Looked up from germline, CDR1 is MNHNS and CDR2 is SASEGT. After removal of 2 bases from V and 3 bases from J, the junction contained 10 bases not matched to a gene. The CDR3 length is 16 residues. The chain couples TRBV6-1 to TRBJ2-7; 7 bases align to TRBD1. This TCR derives from an adult in good health. Sample: peripheral blood, taken on day 0 of AZD1222 vaccination. As DNA, the CDR3 is TGTGCCAGCAGTGAACCCCGACAGGGTTTTAACTACGAGCAGTACGTC. It specifies CASSEPRQGFNYEQYV.